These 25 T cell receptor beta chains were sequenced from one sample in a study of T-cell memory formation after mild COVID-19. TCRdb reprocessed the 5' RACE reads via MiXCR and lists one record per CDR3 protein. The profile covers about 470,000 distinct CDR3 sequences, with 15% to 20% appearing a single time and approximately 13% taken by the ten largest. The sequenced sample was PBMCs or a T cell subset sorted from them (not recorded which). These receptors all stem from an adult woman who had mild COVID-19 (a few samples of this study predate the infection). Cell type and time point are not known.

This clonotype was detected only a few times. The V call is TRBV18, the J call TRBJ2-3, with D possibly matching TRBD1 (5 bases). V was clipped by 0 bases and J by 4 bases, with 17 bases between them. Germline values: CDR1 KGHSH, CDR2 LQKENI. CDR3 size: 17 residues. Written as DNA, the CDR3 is TGTGCCAGCTCACCACCGTTCCGAGGTCTGGGGCCAGATACGCAGTATTTT. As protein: CASSPPFRGLGPDTQYF.

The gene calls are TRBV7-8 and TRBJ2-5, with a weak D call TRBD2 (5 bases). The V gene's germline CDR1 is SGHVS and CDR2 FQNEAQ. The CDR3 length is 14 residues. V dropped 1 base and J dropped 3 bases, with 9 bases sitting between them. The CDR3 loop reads CASSLGLREETQYF. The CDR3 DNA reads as TGTGCCAGCAGCTTAGGATTGCGGGAAGAGACCCAGTACTTC.

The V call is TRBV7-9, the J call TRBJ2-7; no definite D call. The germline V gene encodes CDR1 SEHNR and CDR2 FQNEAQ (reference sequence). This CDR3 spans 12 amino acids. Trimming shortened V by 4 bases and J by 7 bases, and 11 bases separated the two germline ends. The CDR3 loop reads CASSSLVREQYF. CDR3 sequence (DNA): TGTGCCAGCAGCTCCCTGGTCAGGGAGCAGTACTTC.

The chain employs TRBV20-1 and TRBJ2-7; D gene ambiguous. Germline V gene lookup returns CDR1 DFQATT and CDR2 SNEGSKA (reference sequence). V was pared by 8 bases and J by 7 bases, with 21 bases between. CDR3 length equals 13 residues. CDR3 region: CSMTHLTLMEQYF. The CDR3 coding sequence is TGCAGTATGACACACCTCACCCTAATGGAGCAGTACTTC.

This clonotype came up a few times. CDR3 coding DNA: TGTGCCAGCAGTCTAACAGGGGGCTTAAGGGAAAAACTGTTTTTT. It is translated as CASSLTGGLREKLFF. The chain has TRBV6-5 and TRBJ1-4; TRBD1 aligns across 9 bases. The trim removed 5 bases at V and 8 bases at J, leaving 9 bases unmatched. The CDR3 is 15 amino acids. Germline V gene sequence: CDR1 MNHEY, CDR2 SVGAGI.

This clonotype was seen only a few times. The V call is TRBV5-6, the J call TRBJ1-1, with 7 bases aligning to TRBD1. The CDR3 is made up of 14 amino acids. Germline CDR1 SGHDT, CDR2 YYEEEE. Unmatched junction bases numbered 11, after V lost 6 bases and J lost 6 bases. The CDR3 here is CASNLQGEDAEAFF. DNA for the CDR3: TGTGCCAGCAATTTGCAGGGGGAAGACGCTGAAGCTTTCTTT.

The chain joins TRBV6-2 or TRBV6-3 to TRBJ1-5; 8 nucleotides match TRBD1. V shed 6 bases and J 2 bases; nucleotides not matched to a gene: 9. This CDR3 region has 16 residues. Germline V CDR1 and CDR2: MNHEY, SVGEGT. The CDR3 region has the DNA TGTGCCAGCAGAATTGAGGACAGGGCTGGCAATCAGCCCCAGCATTTT. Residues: CASRIEDRAGNQPQHF.

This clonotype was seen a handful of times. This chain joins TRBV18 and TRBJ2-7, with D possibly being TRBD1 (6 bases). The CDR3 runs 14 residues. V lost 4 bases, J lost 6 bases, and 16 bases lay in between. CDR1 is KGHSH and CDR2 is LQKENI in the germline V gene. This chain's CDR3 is CASSLRQDGGEQYF. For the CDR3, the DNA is TGTGCCAGCTCACTAAGACAGGATGGGGGCGAGCAGTACTTC.

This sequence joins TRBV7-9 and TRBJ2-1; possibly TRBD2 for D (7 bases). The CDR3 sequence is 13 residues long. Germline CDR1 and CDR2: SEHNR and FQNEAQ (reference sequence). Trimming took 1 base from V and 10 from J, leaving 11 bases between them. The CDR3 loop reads CASSLGEGGEQFF. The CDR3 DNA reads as TGTGCCAGCAGCTTAGGAGAGGGGGGGGAGCAGTTCTTC.

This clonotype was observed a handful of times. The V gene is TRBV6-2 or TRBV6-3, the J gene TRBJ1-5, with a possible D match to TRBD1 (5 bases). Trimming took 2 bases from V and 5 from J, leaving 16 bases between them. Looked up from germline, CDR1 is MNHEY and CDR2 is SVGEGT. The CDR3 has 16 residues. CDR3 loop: CASSYPGQIGDQPQHF. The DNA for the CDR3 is TGTGCCAGCAGTTACCCCGGACAAATAGGGGATCAGCCCCAGCATTTT.

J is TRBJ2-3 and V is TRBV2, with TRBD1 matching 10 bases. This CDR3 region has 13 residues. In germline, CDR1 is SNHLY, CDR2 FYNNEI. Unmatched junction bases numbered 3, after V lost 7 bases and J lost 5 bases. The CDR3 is CASIWDRGDTQYF. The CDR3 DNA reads TGTGCCAGCATCTGGGACAGGGGAGATACGCAGTATTTT. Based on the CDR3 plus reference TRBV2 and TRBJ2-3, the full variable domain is EPEVTQTPSHQVTQMGQEVILRCVPISNHLYFYWYRQILGQKVEFLVSFYNNEISEKSEIFDDQFSVERPDGSNFTLKIRSTKLEDSAMYFCASIWDRGDTQYFGPGTRLTVL.

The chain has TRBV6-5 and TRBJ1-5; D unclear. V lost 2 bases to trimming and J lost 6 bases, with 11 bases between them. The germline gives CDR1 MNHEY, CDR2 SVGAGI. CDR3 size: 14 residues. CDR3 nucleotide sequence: TGTGCCAGCAGTTACATCGGAGTAGGTCAGCCCCAGCATTTT. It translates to CASSYIGVGQPQHF.

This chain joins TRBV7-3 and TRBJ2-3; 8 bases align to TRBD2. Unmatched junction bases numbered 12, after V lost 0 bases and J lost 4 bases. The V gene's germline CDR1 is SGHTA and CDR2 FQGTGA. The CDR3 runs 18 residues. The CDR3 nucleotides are TGTGCCAGCAGCTTAACGTGGGTAGCGGGAATCGTCCCAGATACGCAGTATTTT. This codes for CASSLTWVAGIVPDTQYF.

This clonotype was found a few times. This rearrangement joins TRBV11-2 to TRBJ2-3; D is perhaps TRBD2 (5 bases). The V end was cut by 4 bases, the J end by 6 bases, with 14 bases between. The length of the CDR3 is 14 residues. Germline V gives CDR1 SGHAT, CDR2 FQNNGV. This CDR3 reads CASSSGPGEDTQYF. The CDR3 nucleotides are TGTGCCAGCAGCTCCGGCCCCGGGGAGGATACGCAGTATTTT.

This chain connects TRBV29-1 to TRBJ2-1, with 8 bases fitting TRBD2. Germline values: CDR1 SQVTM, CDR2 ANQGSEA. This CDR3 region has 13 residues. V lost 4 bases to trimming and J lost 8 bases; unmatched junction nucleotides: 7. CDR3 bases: TGCAGCGTTGCCAACGGGAGGGCTCATGAGCAGTTCTTC. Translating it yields CSVANGRAHEQFF.

CDR3 DNA sequence: TGTGCCAGCAGCCAGAAAGGACTAGCGGGTTTGGAGACCCAGTACTTC. Translation gives CASSQKGLAGLETQYF. The chain is built from TRBV3-1 and TRBJ2-5, with 11 positions matching TRBD2. The CDR3 runs to 16 residues. The V gene's germline CDR1 is LGHDT and CDR2 YNNKEL (reference sequence). V lost 3 bases and J lost 5; bases outside the gene matches: 8.

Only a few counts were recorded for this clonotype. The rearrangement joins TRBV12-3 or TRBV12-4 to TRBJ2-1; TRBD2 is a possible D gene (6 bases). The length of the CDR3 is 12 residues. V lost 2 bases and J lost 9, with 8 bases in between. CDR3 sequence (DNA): TGTGCCAGCAGTTTAACCGGGAGTGAGCAGTTCTTC. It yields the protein CASSLTGSEQFF.

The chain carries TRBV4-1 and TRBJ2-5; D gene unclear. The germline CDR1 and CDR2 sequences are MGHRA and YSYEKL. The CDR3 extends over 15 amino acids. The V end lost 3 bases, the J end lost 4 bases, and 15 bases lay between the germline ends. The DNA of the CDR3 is TGCGCCAGCAGCCAGCAATCTTCGAGTTCAGAGACCCAGTACTTC. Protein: CASSQQSSSSETQYF.

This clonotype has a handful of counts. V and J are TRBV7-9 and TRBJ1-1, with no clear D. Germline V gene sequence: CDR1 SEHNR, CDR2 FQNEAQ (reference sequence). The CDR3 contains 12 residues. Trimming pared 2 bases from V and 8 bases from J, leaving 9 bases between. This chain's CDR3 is CASSLRDPEAFF. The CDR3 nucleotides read TGTGCCAGCAGCTTACGAGATCCCGAAGCTTTCTTT.

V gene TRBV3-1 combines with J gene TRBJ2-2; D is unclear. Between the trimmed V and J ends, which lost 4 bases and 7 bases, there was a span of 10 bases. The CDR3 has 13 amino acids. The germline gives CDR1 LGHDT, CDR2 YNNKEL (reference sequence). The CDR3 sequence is CASSPGLLGELFF. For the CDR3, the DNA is TGTGCCAGCAGCCCGGGTCTCCTCGGGGAGCTGTTTTTT.

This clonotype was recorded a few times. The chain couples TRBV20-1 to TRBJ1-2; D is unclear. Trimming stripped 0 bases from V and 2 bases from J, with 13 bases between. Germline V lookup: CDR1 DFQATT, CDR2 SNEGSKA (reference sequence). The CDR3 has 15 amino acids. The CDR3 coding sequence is TGCAGTGCTAGAGATTTTCTCCCGGAAAACTATGGCTACACCTTC. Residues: CSARDFLPENYGYTF.

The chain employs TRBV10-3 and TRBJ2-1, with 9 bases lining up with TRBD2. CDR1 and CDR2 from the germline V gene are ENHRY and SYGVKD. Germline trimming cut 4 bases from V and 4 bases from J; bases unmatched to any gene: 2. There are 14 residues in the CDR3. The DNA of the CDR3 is TGTGCCATCAGTGGCGGGGGGGATTACAATGAGCAGTTCTTC. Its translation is CAISGGGDYNEQFF.

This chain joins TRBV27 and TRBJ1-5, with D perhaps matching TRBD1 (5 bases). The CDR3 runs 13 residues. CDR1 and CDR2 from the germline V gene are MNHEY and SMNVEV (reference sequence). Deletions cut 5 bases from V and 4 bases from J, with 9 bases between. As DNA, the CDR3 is TGTGCCAGCAGTGTACAGGTTAATCAGCCCCAGCATTTT. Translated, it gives CASSVQVNQPQHF.

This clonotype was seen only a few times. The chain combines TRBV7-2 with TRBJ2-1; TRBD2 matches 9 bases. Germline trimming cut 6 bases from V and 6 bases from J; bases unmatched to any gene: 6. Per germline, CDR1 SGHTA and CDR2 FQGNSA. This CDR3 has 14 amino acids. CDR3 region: CASSFSGSFNEQFF. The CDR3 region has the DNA TGTGCCAGCAGTTTTAGCGGGAGTTTCAATGAGCAGTTCTTC.

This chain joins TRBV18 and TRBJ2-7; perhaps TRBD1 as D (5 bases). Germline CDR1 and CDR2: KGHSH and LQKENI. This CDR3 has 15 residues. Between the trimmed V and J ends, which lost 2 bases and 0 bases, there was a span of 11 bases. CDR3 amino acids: CASSPGRVSSYEQYF. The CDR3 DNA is TGTGCCAGCTCACCAGGCAGGGTTAGCTCCTACGAGCAGTACTTC. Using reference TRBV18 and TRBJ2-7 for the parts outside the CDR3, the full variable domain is NAGVMQNPRHLVRRRGQEARLRCSPMKGHSHVYWYRQLPEEGLKFMVYLQKENIIDESGMPKERFSAEFPKEGPSILRIQQVVRGDSAAYFCASSPGRVSSYEQYFGPGTRLTVT.